What follows describes a single T cell receptor (beta chain). These data are taken from a study of blood T cell repertoires in COVID-19. Study at large: Both acute and convalescent COVID-19 samples were obtained from the United States, Italy and Spain. Sources were T cells, B-cell-depleted T cells, or PBMCs; the material itself was cDNA or gDNA.

The CDR3 consists of 17 residues. CDR1 is SGHNT, CDR2 YYREEE, per germline (reference sequence). Trimming removed 4 bases from V and 7 bases from J; junction bases left unmatched: 16. Per the authors' pipeline: Counts of nucleated cells, estimated from reference gene primer amplification, were obtained. Generated by immunoSEQ multiplex PCR, the TCRdb table keeps only in-frame clones and is missing some. V and J calls plus clone size are reproduced from that table; the DNA served to infer D and trimming. The sample shows 150,000 to 200,000 clones, 80% of them seen only once. This receptor was taken from a man between 60 and 75 years old with acute or convalescent COVID-19. The sample was peripheral blood. The chain has TRBV5-4 and TRBJ2-1; TRBD2 matches at 8 bases. CDR3 in DNA: TGTGCCAGCAGCACGCGATTACTAGCGGCAGGTGGGAATGAGCAGTTCTTC. It specifies CASSTRLLAAGGNEQFF.